The rows below give T cell receptor beta chains drawn from one sample of a study of T cell changes during pregnancy in multiple sclerosis. Data came from immunoSEQ multiplex PCR; TCRdb stores just in-frame clones and leaves some out. This table has about 94,000 clones, approximately 94% appearing once. The material sequenced was peripheral blood, taken in the third trimester of pregnancy. All receptors come from a female donor with multiple sclerosis, enrolled in a pregnancy study. The CDR3 runs from the conserved cysteine through the conserved F or W. D genes are given only for firm matches. Clone size, where shown, is once, few, many, or a class for clones that have expanded.

. TRBJ2-7 . TRBV7-2 CASSLVGSSEQYF TGTGCCAGCAGCTTAGTCGGGAGCAGCGAGCAGTACTTC
. TRBJ2-7 TRBD2 TRBV6-5 CASSYGGGSYEQYF TGTGCCAGCAGTTACGGCGGGGGCTCCTACGAGCAGTACTTC
. TRBJ2-2 . TRBV6-4 CASKSGTGELFF TGTGCCAGCAAGAGTGGCACCGGGGAGCTGTTTTTT
once TRBJ2-6 . TRBV30 CAWRARGSGANVLTF TGTGCCTGGAGAGCCAGGGGCTCTGGGGCCAACGTCCTGACTTTC
. TRBJ2-2 TRBD1 TRBV13 CASSYGTGDGELFF TGTGCCAGCAGCTACGGGACAGGGGACGGGGAGCTGTTTTTT
once TRBJ2-7 TRBD1 TRBV4-1 CASSQVQGASYEQYF TGCGCCAGCAGCCAAGTACAGGGGGCATCCTACGAGCAGTACTTC
. TRBJ1-5 . TRBV4-2 CASSQVENQPQHF TGTGCCAGCAGCCAAGTGGAGAATCAGCCCCAGCATTTT
. TRBJ2-1 TRBD2 TRBV30 CAWRGLAESYNEQFF TGTGCCTGGAGGGGACTAGCTGAATCCTACAATGAGCAGTTCTTC
. TRBJ1-5 TRBD1 TRBV5-4 CASSPGPGQGAHSNQPQHF TGTGCCAGCAGCCCCGGGCCGGGACAGGGGGCTCATAGCAATCAGCCCCAGCATTTT
. TRBJ1-3 . TRBV7-2 CASTISAGNTIYF TGTGCCAGCACAATAAGCGCTGGAAACACCATATATTTT
. TRBJ2-7 TRBD1 TRBV10-3 CAISRDRDPSYEQYF TGTGCCATCTCCCGAGACAGGGACCCCTCGTACGAGCAGTACTTC
once TRBJ2-3 . TRBV6-6 CASSRGDTQYF TGTGCCAGCAGCCGCGGGGATACGCAGTATTTT
. TRBJ1-5 . TRBV19 CASTNVRGGAPQPQHF TGTGCCAGTACCAACGTTAGGGGGGGAGCCCCTCAGCCCCAGCATTTT
. TRBJ1-4 . TRBV5-8 CASSLDSNEKLFF TGTGCCAGCAGCTTGGACAGTAATGAAAAACTGTTTTTT
. TRBJ1-1 . TRBV5-6 CASSLQGKVQAFF TGTGCCAGCAGCTTGCAGGGTAAGGTTCAAGCTTTCTTT
. TRBJ2-3 . TRBV2 CASSINTDTQYF TGTGCCAGCAGTATAAACACAGATACGCAGTATTTT
. TRBJ2-7 TRBD2 TRBV5-6 CASSSARTSGRNSYEQYF TGTGCCAGCAGTAGTGCCAGGACTAGCGGGAGAAACAGCTACGAGCAGTACTTC
. TRBJ2-3 . TRBV9 CASSIRGDTQYF TGTGCCAGCAGCATAAGGGGAGATACGCAGTATTTT
. TRBJ2-5 . TRBV18 CASSRRGWETQYF TGTGCCAGCTCACGCAGGGGATGGGAGACCCAGTACTTC
. TRBJ2-1 TRBD2 TRBV13 CASSSRLGTSPHEEFF TGTGCCAGCAGCTCCCGCCTCGGGACTAGCCCTCATGAGGAGTTCTTC
. TRBJ2-2 . TRBV6-5 CASRGGTGELFF TGTGCCAGCAGAGGGGGCACCGGGGAGCTGTTTTTT
. TRBJ2-1 . TRBV18 CASSPGRHNEQFF TGTGCCAGCTCACCGGGGCGACACAATGAGCAGTTCTTC
. TRBJ2-3 TRBD1 TRBV5-1 CASMGQGTDTQYF TGCGCCAGCATGGGACAGGGGACAGATACGCAGTATTTT
. TRBJ2-5 TRBD2 TRBV13 CASSLAVSGRGEETQYF TGTGCCAGCAGCTTAGCGGTGAGCGGGAGAGGTGAGGAGACCCAGTACTTC
. TRBJ2-7 TRBD2 TRBV5-1 CASTVPGLAGNSYEQYF TGCGCCAGCACCGTTCCGGGACTAGCGGGAAACTCCTACGAGCAGTACTTC
. TRBJ2-7 . TRBV20-1 CSASTGYEQYF TGCAGTGCTAGTACGGGCTACGAGCAGTACTTC
. TRBJ2-3 . TRBV2 CASSERGMATDTQYF TGTGCCAGCAGTGAAAGGGGTATGGCCACAGATACGCAGTATTTT
once TRBJ2-1 TRBD2 TRBV18 CASSAGLVFYNEQFF TGTGCCAGCTCAGCGGGACTAGTCTTCTACAATGAGCAGTTCTTC